One sample yielded the 15 T cell receptor beta chains listed below, sequenced in a study of radiotherapy plus CTLA-4 blockade in lung cancer. TCRdb's table, derived via immunoSEQ multiplex PCR, lists solely in-frame clones and lacks some. The sample consists of about 88,000 clones, around 72% of them appearing once. The specimen was peripheral blood, collected from a patient treated with radiotherapy plus ipilimumab. All receptors come from a human donor with non-small cell lung cancer that progressed on radiotherapy plus ipilimumab.

This clone has a single count. The rearrangement joins TRBV7-2 to TRBJ2-1; 12 bases map to TRBD2. From germline, CDR1 is SGHTA and CDR2 FQGNSA. The junction had 6 bases not matched to a gene; V was cut back by 2 bases and J by 4 bases. The CDR3 is 17 residues long. The chain's CDR3 is CASSLIGTSGGYNEQFF. In DNA, the CDR3 is TGTGCCAGCAGCTTAATTGGCACTAGCGGGGGGTACAATGAGCAGTTCTTC. Full variable domain (outside the CDR3, taken from reference TRBV7-2 and TRBJ2-1): GAGVSQSPSNKVTEKGKDVELRCDPISGHTALYWYRQSLGQGLEFLIYFQGNSAPDKSGLPSDRFSAERTGGSVSTLTIQRTQQEDSAVYLCASSLIGTSGGYNEQFFGPGTRLTVL.

V is TRBV6-6 and J is TRBJ2-7; D might be TRBD1 or TRBD2, each matching 6 bases. Germline CDR1 reads MNHNY; CDR2 reads SVGAGI (reference sequence). The CDR3 contains 14 residues. The ends were cut back, 3 bases at V and 6 bases at J, with 15 bases in the middle. The CDR3 bases are TGTGCCAGCAGTTATAGGGGGGTAGGGTCCGAGCAGTACTTC. This translates into CASSYRGVGSEQYF.

The chain is built from TRBV5-5 and TRBJ1-2, with D tentatively TRBD1 (5 bases). In germline, CDR1 is SGHKS, CDR2 YYEKEE (reference sequence). V shed 0 bases and J shed 0 bases, with 9 bases lying between them. The CDR3 sequence is 15 residues long. The DNA for the CDR3 is TGTGCCAGCAGCTTGGCGGGGGACCCTAACTATGGCTACACCTTC. Its protein is CASSLAGDPNYGYTF.

The CDR3 spells CASTKESSQTDTQYF. Written as DNA, the CDR3 is TGTGCCAGTACTAAAGAGAGTAGCCAAACAGATACGCAGTATTTT. The rearrangement links TRBV19 to TRBJ2-3; no clear D. This CDR3 is built from 15 residues. V was cut by 7 bases and J by 3 bases, with 17 bases left in between. Germline V lookup: CDR1 LNHDA, CDR2 SQIVND (reference sequence).

This clone was seen just once. This chain uses TRBV2 with TRBJ1-2; D gene unclear. Germline CDR1 is SNHLY and CDR2 is FYNNEI. The CDR3 runs 14 residues. The ends were cut back, 7 bases at V and 4 bases at J, with 16 bases in the middle. CDR3 in amino acids: CASIPEASTYGYTF. The CDR3 DNA reads TGTGCCAGCATCCCCGAAGCCTCTACCTATGGCTACACCTTC.

This chain joins TRBV7-8 and TRBJ2-7; 7 nucleotides align to TRBD1. The germline V gene encodes CDR1 SGHVS and CDR2 FQNEAQ. The CDR3 extends over 15 amino acids. V shed 0 bases, J shed 2 bases, and the junction held 4 bases outside the gene matches. In DNA, the CDR3 is TGTGCCAGCAGCTTAGCCAACAGGGGCACCTACGAGCAGTACTTC. As protein: CASSLANRGTYEQYF.

CDR3 bases: TGTGCCAGCAGCTTCAACTCCCGCGCCTTTAGCACAGATACGCAGTATTTT. This codes for CASSFNSRAFSTDTQYF. V and J are TRBV5-5 and TRBJ2-3; D not certain. In germline, CDR1 is SGHKS, CDR2 YYEKEE (reference sequence). This CDR3 is built from 17 residues. Trimming took 2 bases from V and 0 from J, leaving 16 bases between them.

The rearrangement uses TRBV11-3 and TRBJ2-7; TRBD1 is a possible D gene (5 bases). In germline, CDR1 is SGHNT, CDR2 YENEEA. This CDR3 is 13 amino acids long. The germline V and J ends were trimmed by 6 bases and 3 bases, with 12 bases remaining between them. This CDR3 reads CASSHDSHYEQYF. The CDR3 nucleotides read TGTGCCAGCAGTCATGACAGTCACTACGAGCAGTACTTC.

The rearrangement uses TRBV29-1 and TRBJ2-1, with 13 bases identical to TRBD2. This CDR3 is 16 amino acids long. The V gene end was trimmed by 4 bases and the J gene end by 0 bases; junction bases not matched to a gene: 3. Germline V CDR1 and CDR2: SQVTM, ANQGSEA. In nucleotides, the CDR3 is TGCAGCGTTGGACTAGCGGGGGGCCCCTCCTACAATGAGCAGTTCTTC. Amino acids: CSVGLAGGPSYNEQFF.

V gene TRBV15 combines with J gene TRBJ1-5, with 8 bases matching TRBD1. This CDR3 has 16 amino acids. The germline gives CDR1 LNHNV, CDR2 YYDKDF (reference sequence). V lost 1 base, J lost 7 bases, and 9 bases stayed unmatched. The CDR3 sequence is CATSRAGQGRNQPQHF. Here the CDR3 DNA reads TGTGCCACCAGCAGAGCAGGACAGGGACGGAACCAGCCCCAGCATTTT.

This clone has more than one count but fewer than ten. The chain is built from TRBV29-1 and TRBJ1-4; D is unclear. The V end was cut by 4 bases, the J end by 6 bases, with 12 bases between. From germline, CDR1 is SQVTM and CDR2 ANQGSEA. The CDR3 is 13 amino acids. The CDR3 spells CSVVWGADEKLFF. In DNA form, the CDR3 reads TGCAGCGTTGTTTGGGGAGCGGATGAAAAACTGTTTTTT.

The chain joins TRBV6-1 to TRBJ1-5; TRBD1 aligns across 7 bases. Germline loops: CDR1 MNHNS, CDR2 SASEGT. The CDR3 extends over 13 amino acids. V lost 10 bases, J lost 8 bases, and 11 bases stayed unmatched. CDR3 in amino acids: CAISDSGGKPQHF. Written as DNA, the CDR3 is TGTGCCATCTCGGACTCAGGGGGGAAGCCCCAGCATTTT.

The chain couples TRBV5-4 to TRBJ2-5, with a weak D call TRBD2 (5 bases). Germline CDR1 reads SGHNT; CDR2 reads YYREEE (reference sequence). V lost 0 bases to trimming and J lost 2 bases, with 11 bases between them. This CDR3 has 15 amino acids. CDR3 nucleotide sequence: TGTGCCAGCAGCTTGGGGGGAGAACAACAAGAGACCCAGTACTTC. Its translation: CASSLGGEQQETQYF.

In DNA form, the CDR3 reads TGTGCCAGCAGTTTATTATCGACAGGGATCGGGGAGCTGTTTTTT. It is translated as CASSLLSTGIGELFF. The chain carries TRBV27 and TRBJ2-2; 7 nucleotides match TRBD1. V gave up 1 base and J gave up 7 bases; unmatched junction bases: 6. This CDR3 is built from 15 residues. CDR1 and CDR2 from the germline V gene are MNHEY and SMNVEV (reference sequence).

The chain uses TRBV21-1 and TRBJ2-7; the table's D call, TRBD1, has no DNA check behind it. TRBV21-1 is recorded as a pseudogene. The CDR3 is 15 amino acids. The CDR3 is CASSPRTGQTYEQYF. In DNA form, the CDR3 reads TGTGCCAGCAGCCCCCGGACAGGCCAAACCTACGAGCAGTACTTC.